The rows below give T cell receptor beta chains drawn from one sample of a study of cytomegalovirus exposure and HLA in healthy donors. Some clones are missing from TCRdb's copy, which holds only in-frame ones; the method was immunoSEQ multiplex PCR. The sample shows 150,000 or so clones, approximately 78% of them seen only once. Sequenced material: PBMCs. The receptors here all came from a male donor in good health and CMV-seropositive. The CDR3 runs from the conserved cysteine through the conserved F or W. The D gene is left open where the match is weak. Part of the rows lack a size; the others show once, few, many or a class for expanded clones.

CDR3 length	clone size	D gene	V gene	J gene	CDR3 DNA	CDR3 protein
13	once	.	TRBV30	TRBJ1-1	TGTGCCTGGAGTGTACTAGAGGGAGGGGCGGCTTTCTTT	CAWSVLEGGAAFF
15	.	.	TRBV4-3	TRBJ2-7	TGCGCCAGCAGCCAAGATCTGAACAGCCACTACGAGCAGTACTTC	CASSQDLNSHYEQYF
11	.	.	TRBV10-1	TRBJ2-7	TGCGCCAGCAGAGGGTCGGGGGAGCAGTACTTC	CASRGSGEQYF
18	.	TRBD2	TRBV18	TRBJ2-5	TGTGCCAGCTCACGCCTTTTGATGCTAGCGGGGGTTCGAGAGACCCAGTACTTC	CASSRLLMLAGVRETQYF
15	.	.	TRBV6-5	TRBJ1-5	TGTGCCAGCAGTTACTCGACTCAGGGAGGTCAGCCCCAGCATTTT	CASSYSTQGGQPQHF
16	.	TRBD2	TRBV5-1	TRBJ2-5	TGCGCCAGCAGCTTCGGGACTAGCGGGGGTGGTGAGACCCAGTACTTC	CASSFGTSGGGETQYF
15	.	.	TRBV6-6	TRBJ2-6	TGTGCCAGCAGTTACGCCGCGGGATTTGCCAACGGCCTGACTTTC	CASSYAAGFANGLTF
15	.	.	TRBV28	TRBJ2-7	TGTGCCAGCAGTTTGGGGGACACGGTTACCTACGAGCAGTACTTC	CASSLGDTVTYEQYF
13	.	TRBD1	TRBV18	TRBJ1-1	TGTGCCAGCTCACCAAAGGGGGCCGCTGAAGCTTTCTTT	CASSPKGAAEAFF
12	.	.	TRBV11-3	TRBJ2-1	TGTGCCAGCAGCCCAGGTTACAATGAGCAGTTCTTC	CASSPGYNEQFF
15	.	.	TRBV6-4	TRBJ2-3	TGTGCCAGCAGGGCCAGGGGGGCTAGCACAGATACGCAGTATTTT	CASRARGASTDTQYF
12	.	.	TRBV5-4	TRBJ1-4	TGTGCCAGCAGCTTGCAGGGTGAAAAACTGTTTTTT	CASSLQGEKLFF
15	.	TRBD1	TRBV6-5	TRBJ2-1	TGTGCCAGCAGTGTTGGGGACAGGGTAAACAATGAGCAGTTCTTC	CASSVGDRVNNEQFF
15	.	TRBD1	TRBV18	TRBJ1-4	TGTGCCAGCTCACCTCCGGGACAGGCGAATGAAAAACTGTTTTTT	CASSPPGQANEKLFF
14	.	TRBD1	TRBV7-9	TRBJ2-7	TGTGCCAGCAGCTGGGACAGGGTTCCCTACGAGCAGTACTTC	CASSWDRVPYEQYF
15	.	TRBD1	TRBV5-1	TRBJ1-4	TGCGCCAGCAGCTTGGAGGGACAGCTAAATGAAAAACTGTTTTTT	CASSLEGQLNEKLFF
14	.	.	TRBV2	TRBJ1-4	TGTGCCAGCAAGACGAGGACGGGGGGCGAAAAACTGTTTTTT	CASKTRTGGEKLFF